This T cell receptor beta chain was recovered during a study of cytomegalovirus exposure and HLA in healthy donors. Notes on the study in general: The later analysis indicated that the majority of CMV-associated TCR beta chains appeared HLA-restricted.

V lost 3 bases, J lost 0 bases, and 3 bases stayed unmatched. Germline-derived CDR1 and CDR2 are ENHRY and SYGVKD. CDR3 length equals 15 residues. Only a few counts were recorded for this clone. Its specificity is not known. The PCR contained 60 Vbeta and 13 Jbeta primers. Sequencing used immunoSEQ multiplex PCR; TCRdb keeps in-frame clones, though not all of them. The table includes 86,000 or so clones, 75% to 85% detected once. The receptor comes from a woman in her thirties or forties in good health and CMV-seropositive. V is TRBV10-3 and J is TRBJ2-7; 9 bases map to TRBD1. The sample consisted of PBMCs. CDR3 bases: TGTGCCATCAGTGATCCGGACAGGGGCTCCTACGAGCAGTACTTC. This gives the protein CAISDPDRGSYEQYF.